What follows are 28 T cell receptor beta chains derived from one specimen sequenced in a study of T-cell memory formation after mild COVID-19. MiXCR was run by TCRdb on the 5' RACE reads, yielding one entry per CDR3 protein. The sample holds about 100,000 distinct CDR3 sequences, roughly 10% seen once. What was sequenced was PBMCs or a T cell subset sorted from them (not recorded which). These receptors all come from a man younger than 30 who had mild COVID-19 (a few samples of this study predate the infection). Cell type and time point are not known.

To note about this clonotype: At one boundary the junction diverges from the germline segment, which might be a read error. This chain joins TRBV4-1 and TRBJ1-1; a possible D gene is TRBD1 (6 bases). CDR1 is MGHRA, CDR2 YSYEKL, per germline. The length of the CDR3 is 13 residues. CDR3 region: CASIQTTGGEAFF. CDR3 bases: TGCGCCAGCATCCAAACGACAGGTGGTGAAGCTTTCTTT.

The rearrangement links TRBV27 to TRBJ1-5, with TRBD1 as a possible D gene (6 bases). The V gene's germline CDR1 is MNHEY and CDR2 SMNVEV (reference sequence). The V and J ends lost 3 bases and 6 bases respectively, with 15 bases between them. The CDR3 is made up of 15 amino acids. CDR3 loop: CASSFKGGSAQPQHF. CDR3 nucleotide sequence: TGTGCCAGCAGTTTTAAGGGGGGCAGCGCTCAGCCCCAGCATTTT.

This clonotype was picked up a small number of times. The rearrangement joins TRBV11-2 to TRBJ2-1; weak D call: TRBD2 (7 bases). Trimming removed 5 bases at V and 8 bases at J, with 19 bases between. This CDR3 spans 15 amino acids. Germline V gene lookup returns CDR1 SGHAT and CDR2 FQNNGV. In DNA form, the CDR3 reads TGTGCCAGCAGCCACTTGGGGGGGGCCAGGGATGAGCAGTTCTTC. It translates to CASSHLGGARDEQFF.

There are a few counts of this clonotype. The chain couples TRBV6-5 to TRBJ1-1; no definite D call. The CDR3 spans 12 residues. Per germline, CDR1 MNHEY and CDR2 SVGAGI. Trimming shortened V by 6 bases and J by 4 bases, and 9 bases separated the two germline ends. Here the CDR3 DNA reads TGTGCCAGCAGCAGGACGGCCACTGAAGCTTTCTTT. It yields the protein CASSRTATEAFF.

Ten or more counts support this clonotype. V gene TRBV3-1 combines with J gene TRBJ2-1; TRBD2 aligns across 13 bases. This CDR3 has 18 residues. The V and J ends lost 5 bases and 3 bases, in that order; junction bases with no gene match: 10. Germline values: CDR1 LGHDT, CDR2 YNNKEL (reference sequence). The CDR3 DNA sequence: TGTGCCAGCAGCACCCGACTAGCGGGGGGCATCATCTACAATGAGCAGTTCTTC. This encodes CASSTRLAGGIIYNEQFF.

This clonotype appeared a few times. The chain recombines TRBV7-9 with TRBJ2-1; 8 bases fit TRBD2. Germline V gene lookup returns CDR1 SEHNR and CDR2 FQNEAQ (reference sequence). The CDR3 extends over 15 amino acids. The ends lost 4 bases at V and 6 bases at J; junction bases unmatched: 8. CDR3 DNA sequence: TGTGCCAGCAGCTCATCGGGGGGGCCGATCAATGAGCAGTTCTTC. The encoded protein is CASSSSGGPINEQFF.

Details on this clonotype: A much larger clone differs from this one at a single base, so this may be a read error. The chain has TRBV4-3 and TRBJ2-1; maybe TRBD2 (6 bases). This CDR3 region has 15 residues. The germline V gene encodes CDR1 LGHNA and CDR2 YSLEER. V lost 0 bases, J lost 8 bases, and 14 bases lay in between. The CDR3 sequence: CASSQEWEVGDEQFF. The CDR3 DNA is TGCGCCAGCAGCCAAGAGTGGGAGGTCGGGGATGAGCAGTTCTTC.

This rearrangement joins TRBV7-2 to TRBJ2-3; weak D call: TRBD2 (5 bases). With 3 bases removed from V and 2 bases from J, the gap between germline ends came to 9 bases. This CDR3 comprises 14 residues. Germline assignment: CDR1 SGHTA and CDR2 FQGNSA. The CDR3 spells CASSFVGLTDTQYF. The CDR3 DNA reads TGTGCCAGCAGCTTTGTCGGACTCACAGATACGCAGTATTTT.

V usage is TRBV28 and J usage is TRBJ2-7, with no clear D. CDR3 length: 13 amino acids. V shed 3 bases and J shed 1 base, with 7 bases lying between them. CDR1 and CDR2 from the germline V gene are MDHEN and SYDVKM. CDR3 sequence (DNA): TGTGCCAGCAGTTTGGCGGATTCCTACGAGCAGTACGTC. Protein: CASSLADSYEQYV.

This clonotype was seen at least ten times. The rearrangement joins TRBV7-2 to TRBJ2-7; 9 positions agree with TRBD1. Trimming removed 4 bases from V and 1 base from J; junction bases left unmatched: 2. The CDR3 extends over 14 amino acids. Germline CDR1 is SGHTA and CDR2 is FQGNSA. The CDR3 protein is CASSSTGGSYEQYF. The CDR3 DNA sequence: TGTGCCAGCAGCTCGACAGGGGGATCCTACGAGCAGTACTTC. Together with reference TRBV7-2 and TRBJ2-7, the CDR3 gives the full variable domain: GAGVSQSPSNKVTEKGKDVELRCDPISGHTALYWYRQSLGQGLEFLIYFQGNSAPDKSGLPSDRFSAERTGGSVSTLTIQRTQQEDSAVYLCASSSTGGSYEQYFGPGTRLTVT.

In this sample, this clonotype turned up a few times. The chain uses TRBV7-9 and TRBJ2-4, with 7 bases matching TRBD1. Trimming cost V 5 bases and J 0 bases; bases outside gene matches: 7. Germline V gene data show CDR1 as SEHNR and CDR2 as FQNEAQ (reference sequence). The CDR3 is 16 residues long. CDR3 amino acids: CASSPRQGIAKNIQYF. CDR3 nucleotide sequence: TGTGCCAGCAGCCCAAGACAGGGTATAGCCAAAAACATTCAGTACTTC. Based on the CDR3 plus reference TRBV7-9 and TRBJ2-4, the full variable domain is DTGVSQNPRHKITKRGQNVTFRCDPISEHNRLYWYRQTLGQGPEFLTYFQNEAQLEKSRLLSDRFSAERPKGSFSTLEIQRTEQGDSAMYLCASSPRQGIAKNIQYFGAGTRLSVL.

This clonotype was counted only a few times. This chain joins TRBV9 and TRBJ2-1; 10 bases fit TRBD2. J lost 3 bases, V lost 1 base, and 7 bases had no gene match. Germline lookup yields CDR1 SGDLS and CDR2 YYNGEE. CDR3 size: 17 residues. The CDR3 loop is CASSVYERGGLYNEQFF. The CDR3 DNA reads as TGTGCCAGCAGCGTATACGAGCGGGGGGGCCTCTACAATGAGCAGTTCTTC.

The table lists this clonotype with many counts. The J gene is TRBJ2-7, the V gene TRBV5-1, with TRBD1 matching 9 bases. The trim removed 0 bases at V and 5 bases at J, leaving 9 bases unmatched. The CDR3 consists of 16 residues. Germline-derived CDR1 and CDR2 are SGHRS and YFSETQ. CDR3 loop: CASSLASSGQGHEQYF. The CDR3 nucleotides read TGCGCCAGCAGCTTGGCCTCTTCCGGACAGGGGCACGAGCAGTACTTC.

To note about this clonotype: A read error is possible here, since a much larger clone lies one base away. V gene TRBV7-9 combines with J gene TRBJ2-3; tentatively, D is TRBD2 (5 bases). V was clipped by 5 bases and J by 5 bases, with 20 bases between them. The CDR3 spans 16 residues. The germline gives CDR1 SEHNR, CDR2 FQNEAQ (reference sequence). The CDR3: CASSGLGPQRLDTQYF. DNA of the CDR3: TGTGCCAGCAGCGGACTCGGGCCTCAACGGCTAGATACGCAGTATTTT.

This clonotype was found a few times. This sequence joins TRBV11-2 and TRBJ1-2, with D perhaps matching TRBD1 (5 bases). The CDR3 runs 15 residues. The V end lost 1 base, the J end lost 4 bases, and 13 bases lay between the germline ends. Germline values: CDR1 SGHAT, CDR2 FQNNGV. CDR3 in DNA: TGTGCCAGCAGCTTAGCCGGGGGGTTTGGCTATGGCTACACCTTC. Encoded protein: CASSLAGGFGYGYTF.

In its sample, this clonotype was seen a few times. The CDR3 sequence is CASSLRELNTEAFF. The CDR3 region has the DNA TGCGCCAGCAGCTTGAGGGAATTGAACACTGAAGCTTTCTTT. The chain uses TRBV5-1 and TRBJ1-1; no clear D gene. The CDR3 extends over 14 amino acids. Trimming stripped 1 base from V and 0 bases from J, with 7 bases between. Germline CDR1 SGHRS, CDR2 YFSETQ. Together with reference TRBV5-1 and TRBJ1-1, the CDR3 gives the full variable domain: KAGVTQTPRYLIKTRGQQVTLSCSPISGHRSVSWYQQTPGQGLQFLFEYFSETQRNKGNFPGRFSGRQFSNSRSEMNVSTLELGDSALYLCASSLRELNTEAFFGQGTRLTVV.

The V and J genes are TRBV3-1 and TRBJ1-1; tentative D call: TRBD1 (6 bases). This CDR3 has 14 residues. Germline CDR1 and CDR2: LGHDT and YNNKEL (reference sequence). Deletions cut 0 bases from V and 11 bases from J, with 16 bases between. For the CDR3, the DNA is TGTGCCAGCAGCCAAGATGGGGGGCGAGAGTTGGCTTTCTTT. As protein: CASSQDGGRELAFF.

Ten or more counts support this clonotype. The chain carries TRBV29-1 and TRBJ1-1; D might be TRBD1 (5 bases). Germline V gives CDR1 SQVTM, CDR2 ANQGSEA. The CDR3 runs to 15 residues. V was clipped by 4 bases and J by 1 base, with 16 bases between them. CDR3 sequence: CSVVTPGTANTEAFF. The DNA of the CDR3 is TGCAGCGTTGTCACCCCCGGGACGGCGAACACTGAAGCTTTCTTT. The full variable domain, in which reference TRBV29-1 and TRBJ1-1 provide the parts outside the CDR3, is SAVISQKPSRDICQRGTSLTIQCQVDSQVTMMFWYRQQPGQSLTLIATANQGSEATYESGFVIDKFPISRPNLTFSTLTVSNMSPEDSSIYLCSVVTPGTANTEAFFGQGTRLTVV.

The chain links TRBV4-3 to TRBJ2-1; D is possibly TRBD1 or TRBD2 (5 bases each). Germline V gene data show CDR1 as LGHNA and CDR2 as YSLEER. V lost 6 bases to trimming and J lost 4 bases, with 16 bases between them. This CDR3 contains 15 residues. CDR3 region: CASRPGTSKYNEQFF. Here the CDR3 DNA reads TGCGCCAGCAGACCCGGGACGTCAAAGTACAATGAGCAGTTCTTC.

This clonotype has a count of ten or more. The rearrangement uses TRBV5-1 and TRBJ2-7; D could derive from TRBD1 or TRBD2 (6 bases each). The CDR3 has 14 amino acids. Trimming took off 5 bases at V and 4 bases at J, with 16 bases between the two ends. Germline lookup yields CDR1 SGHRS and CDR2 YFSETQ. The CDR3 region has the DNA TGCGCCAGCAGAATGGTCCCGGGGGCTTACGAGCAGTACTTC. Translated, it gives CASRMVPGAYEQYF.

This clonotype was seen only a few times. In nucleotides, the CDR3 is TGTGCCAGCAGTGACGGGGTTGGGAACACTGAAGCTTTCTTT. This translates into CASSDGVGNTEAFF. This sequence joins TRBV25-1 and TRBJ1-1; D gene ambiguous. The V gene's germline CDR1 is MGHDK and CDR2 SYGVNS. The CDR3 is made up of 14 amino acids. Trimming took off 3 bases at V and 1 base at J, with 9 bases between the two ends.

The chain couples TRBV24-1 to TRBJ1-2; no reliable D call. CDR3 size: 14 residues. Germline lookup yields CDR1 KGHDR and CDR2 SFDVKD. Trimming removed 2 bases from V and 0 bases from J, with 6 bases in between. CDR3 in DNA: TGTGCCACCAGTGATTGGGAGACTAACTATGGCTACACCTTC. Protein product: CATSDWETNYGYTF.

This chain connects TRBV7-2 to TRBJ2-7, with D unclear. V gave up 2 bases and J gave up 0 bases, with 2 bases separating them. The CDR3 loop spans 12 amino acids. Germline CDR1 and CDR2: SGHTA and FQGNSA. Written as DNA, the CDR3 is TGTGCCAGCAGCTTATTCTCCTACGAGCAGTACGTC. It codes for CASSLFSYEQYV.

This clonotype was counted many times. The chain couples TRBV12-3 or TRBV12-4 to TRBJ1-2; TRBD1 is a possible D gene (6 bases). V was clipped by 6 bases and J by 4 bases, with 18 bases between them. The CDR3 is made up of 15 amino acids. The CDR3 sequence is CASSSDRKPSYGYTF. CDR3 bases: TGTGCCAGCAGCTCCGACAGGAAACCCTCCTATGGCTACACCTTC.

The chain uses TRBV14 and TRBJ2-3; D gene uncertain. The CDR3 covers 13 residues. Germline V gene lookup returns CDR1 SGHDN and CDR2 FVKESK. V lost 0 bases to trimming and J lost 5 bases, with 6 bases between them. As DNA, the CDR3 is TGTGCCAGCAGCCAAGACCTGGGAGATACGCAGTATTTT. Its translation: CASSQDLGDTQYF.

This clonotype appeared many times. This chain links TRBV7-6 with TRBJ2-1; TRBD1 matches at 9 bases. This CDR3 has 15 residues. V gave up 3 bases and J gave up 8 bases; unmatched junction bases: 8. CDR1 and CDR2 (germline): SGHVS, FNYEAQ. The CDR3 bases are TGTGCCAGCAGCTTCCGGGACAGGGAAACCGATGAGCAGTTCTTC. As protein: CASSFRDRETDEQFF.

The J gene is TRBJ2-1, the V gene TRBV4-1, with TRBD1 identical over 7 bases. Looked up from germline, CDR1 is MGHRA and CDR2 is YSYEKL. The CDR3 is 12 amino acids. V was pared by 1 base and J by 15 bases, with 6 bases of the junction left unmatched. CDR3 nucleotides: TGCGCCAGCAGCCAAGGGAGACAGGGTCTGTTCTTC. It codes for CASSQGRQGLFF.

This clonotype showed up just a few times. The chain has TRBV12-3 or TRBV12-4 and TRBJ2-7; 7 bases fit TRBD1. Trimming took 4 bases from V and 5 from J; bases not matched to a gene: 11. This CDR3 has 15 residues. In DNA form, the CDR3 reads TGTGCCAGCAGTTCACCTAGGACAGGTTCCAACGAGCAGTACTTC. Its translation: CASSSPRTGSNEQYF.